This TCR beta chain was found in a study of early T cells in non-severe SARS-CoV-2 infection. For the study at large: Unsorted whole blood bulk RNA was sequenced, with unpaired chains.

This clonotype was seen a handful of times. One entry per CDR3 protein, called by TCRdb with MiXCR from the 5' RACE reads. The profile covers about 80,000 distinct CDR3 sequences, with more than 13% appearing a single time and approximately 11% taken by the ten largest. Germline CDR1 SNHLY, CDR2 FYNNEI. V lost 5 bases and J lost 7; bases outside the gene matches: 8. This CDR3 region has 15 residues. This receptor was identified in an adult who was a healthcare worker with PCR-confirmed SARS-CoV-2 infection or an uninfected control (not recorded which). The sequenced material came from whole blood. This chain uses TRBV2 with TRBJ1-6, with 7 bases aligning to TRBD1. This chain's CDR3 is CASSSRQGPNSPLHF. The CDR3 bases are TGTGCCAGCAGTTCCCGACAGGGTCCAAATTCACCCCTCCACTTT. The variable domain in full, with the rest retrieved from reference TRBV2 and TRBJ1-6, is EPEVTQTPSHQVTQMGQEVILRCVPISNHLYFYWYRQILGQKVEFLVSFYNNEISEKSEIFDDQFSVERPDGSNFTLKIRSTKLEDSAMYFCASSSRQGPNSPLHFGNGTRLTVT.